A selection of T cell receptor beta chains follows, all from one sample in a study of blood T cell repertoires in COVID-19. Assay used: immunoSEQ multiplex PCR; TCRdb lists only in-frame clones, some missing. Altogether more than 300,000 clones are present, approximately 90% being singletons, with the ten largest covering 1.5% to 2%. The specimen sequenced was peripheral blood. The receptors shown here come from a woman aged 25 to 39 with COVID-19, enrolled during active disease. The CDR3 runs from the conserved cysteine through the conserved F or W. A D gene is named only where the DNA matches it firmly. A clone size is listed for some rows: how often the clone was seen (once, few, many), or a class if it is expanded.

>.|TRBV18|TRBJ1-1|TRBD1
TGTGCCAGCTCACCAGATCGGGACAGGGGATTTAACACTGAAGCTTTCTTT
CASSPDRDRGFNTEAFF
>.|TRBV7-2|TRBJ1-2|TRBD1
TGTGCCAGCAGCTTACGTTGGGACAGGGGGTTTTATGGCTACACCTTC
CASSLRWDRGFYGYTF
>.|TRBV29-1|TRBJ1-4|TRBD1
TGCAGCGTTCTGGGACAGGGAGATGAAAAACTGTTTTTT
CSVLGQGDEKLFF
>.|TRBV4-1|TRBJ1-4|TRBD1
TGCGCCAGCAGCCAACTTTGGCCGGGACAGGGGAATGAAAAACTGTTTTTT
CASSQLWPGQGNEKLFF
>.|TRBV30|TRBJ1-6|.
TGTGCCTGGAGTGTACTGTGGGGCAGGGAAAATTCACCCCTCCACTTT
CAWSVLWGRENSPLHF
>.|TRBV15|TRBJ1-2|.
TGTGCCACCAGCACGGGTACTAACTATGGCTACACCTTC
CATSTGTNYGYTF
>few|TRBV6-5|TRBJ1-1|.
TGTGCCAGCAGTATCCATCAGGGAAATGAAGCTTTCTTT
CASSIHQGNEAFF
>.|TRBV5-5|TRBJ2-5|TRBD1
TGTGCCAGCAGCCTTTACCCGGGACAGGGAGGAAGAGAGACCCAGTACTTC
CASSLYPGQGGRETQYF
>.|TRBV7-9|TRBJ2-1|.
TGTGCCAGCAGCTTAACCGGTGTATCTGTGAATGAGCAGTTCTTC
CASSLTGVSVNEQFF
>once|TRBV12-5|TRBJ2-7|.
TGTGCTAGCGCAAAACCCGACAGTTCCTACGAGCAGTACTTC
CASAKPDSSYEQYF
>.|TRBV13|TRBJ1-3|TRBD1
TGTGCCAGCAGCCTCACCCCGACAGGGGCTGGAAACACCATATATTTT
CASSLTPTGAGNTIYF
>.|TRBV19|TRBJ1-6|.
TGTGCCACCCGTACAGGAAACTTTAATTCACCCCTCCACTTT
CATRTGNFNSPLHF
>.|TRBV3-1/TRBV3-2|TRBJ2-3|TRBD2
TGTGCCAGCAGCCCAGAGCTGGGCGGGGGGTACACAGATACGCAGTATTTT
CASSPELGGGYTDTQYF
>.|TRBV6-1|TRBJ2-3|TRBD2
TGTGCCAGCAGTGAGGTAGCGGGGGTCACAGATACGCAGTATTTT
CASSEVAGVTDTQYF
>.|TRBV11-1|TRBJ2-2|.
TGTGCCAGCAGGGGGGGACGACACACCGGGGAGCTGTTTTTT
CASRGGRHTGELFF
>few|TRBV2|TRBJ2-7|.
TGTGCCAGCAGCAGACTGCTCCACTACGAGCAGTACTTC
CASSRLLHYEQYF
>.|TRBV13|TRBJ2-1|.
TGTGCCAGCAGCTTGGGCGGGTGGAATGAGCAGTTCTTC
CASSLGGWNEQFF
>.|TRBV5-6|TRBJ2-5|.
TGTGCCAGCAGCTTGTCAGGGGCTCGGGAGACCCAGTACTTC
CASSLSGARETQYF
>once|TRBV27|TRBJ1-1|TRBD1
TGTGCCAGCAGTTTAGTGGGACAGGGTGGTAAAGTTGCCACTGAAGCTTTCTTT
CASSLVGQGGKVATEAFF
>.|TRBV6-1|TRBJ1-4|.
TGTGCCAGCAGTGACGTCTCCAGGGGCGCGGATGAAAAACTGTTTTTT
CASSDVSRGADEKLFF
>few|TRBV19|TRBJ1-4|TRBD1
TGTGCCAGTAGTGGAACGACAGGGCCTCGTACTAATGAAAAACTGTTTTTT
CASSGTTGPRTNEKLFF
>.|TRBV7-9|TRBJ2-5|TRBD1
TGTGCCAGCAGCTCGCATGGACAGGGGGAGACCCAGTACTTC
CASSSHGQGETQYF
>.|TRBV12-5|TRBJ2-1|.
TGTGCTAGTGGTTTAGGAGGGAGCTCCTACAATGAGCAGTTCTTC
CASGLGGSSYNEQFF
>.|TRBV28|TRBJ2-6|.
TGTGCCAGCAGCCAGGCGGGATCTGGGGCCAACGTCCTGACTTTC
CASSQAGSGANVLTF
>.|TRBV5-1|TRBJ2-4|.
TGCGCCAGCAGCTTTTTTATGGCAGGACAGCTAGCCAAAAACATTCAGTACTTC
CASSFFMAGQLAKNIQYF
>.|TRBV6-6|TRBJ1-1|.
TGTGCCAGCGGCTCGACGAGGGTCTTT
CASGSTRVF
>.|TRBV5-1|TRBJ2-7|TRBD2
TGCGCCAGCAGCTTGGAAGGACTAGCGGGGAGGAACGAGCAGTACTTC
CASSLEGLAGRNEQYF
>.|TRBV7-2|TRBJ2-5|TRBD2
TGTGCCAGCAGCCCCGGGGGGGCACGGGAGACCCAGTACTTC
CASSPGGARETQYF
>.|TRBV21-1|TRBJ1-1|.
TGTGCCAGCAGCAAAGCTCCCACCAGAGGGAACACTGAAGCTTTCTTT
CASSKAPTRGNTEAFF
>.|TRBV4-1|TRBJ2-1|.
TGCGCCAGCAGCCAAGGCAGGGGCAATGAGCAGTTCTTC
CASSQGRGNEQFF
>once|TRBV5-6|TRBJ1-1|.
TGTGCCAGCAGCTTGTCCCCCGGGGTCCTGGGCGCTGAAGCTTTCTTT
CASSLSPGVLGAEAFF
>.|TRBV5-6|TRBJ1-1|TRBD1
TGTGCCAGCAGCTCCCAGACAGGGGTGACTGAAGCTTTCTTT
CASSSQTGVTEAFF
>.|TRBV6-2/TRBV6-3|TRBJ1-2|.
TGTGCCAGCAGTTACCCGACAGGAGGCTACACCTTC
CASSYPTGGYTF
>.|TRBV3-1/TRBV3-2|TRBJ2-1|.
TGTGCCAGCAGCCAATCAGGGGGGTACAATGAGCAGTTCTTC
CASSQSGGYNEQFF
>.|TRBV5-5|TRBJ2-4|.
TGTGCCAGCAGCTTGTCGGGGGCCAAAAACATTCAGTACTTC
CASSLSGAKNIQYF
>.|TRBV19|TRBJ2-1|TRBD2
TGTGCCAGTAGTATGAGACTAGCGGGGGGACTTCCCTACAATGAGCAGTTCTTC
CASSMRLAGGLPYNEQFF
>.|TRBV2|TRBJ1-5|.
TGTGCCAGCAGTGAAACAAATCAGCCCCAGCATTTT
CASSETNQPQHF
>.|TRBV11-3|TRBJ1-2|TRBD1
TGTGCCAGCAGCGCATCTGAGGGAAGGGGGCTCACCTTC
CASSASEGRGLTF
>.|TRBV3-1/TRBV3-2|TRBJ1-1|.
TGTGCCAGCAGCCAGCTCCGGGGGGCGCGGACTGAAGCTTTCTTT
CASSQLRGARTEAFF
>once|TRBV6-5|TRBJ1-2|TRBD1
TGTGCCAGCAACCAGGGACAGGGGAACTATGGCTACACCTTC
CASNQGQGNYGYTF
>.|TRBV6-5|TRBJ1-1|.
TGTGCCAGCGCCAACCGGGGGGGGCAGTTTGGGAAAGCTTTCTTT
CASANRGGQFGKAFF
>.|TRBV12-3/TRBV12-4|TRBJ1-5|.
TGTGCCAGCAGTTCTCTCCTCCCAGGGCCCCAGCATTTT
CASSSLLPGPQHF